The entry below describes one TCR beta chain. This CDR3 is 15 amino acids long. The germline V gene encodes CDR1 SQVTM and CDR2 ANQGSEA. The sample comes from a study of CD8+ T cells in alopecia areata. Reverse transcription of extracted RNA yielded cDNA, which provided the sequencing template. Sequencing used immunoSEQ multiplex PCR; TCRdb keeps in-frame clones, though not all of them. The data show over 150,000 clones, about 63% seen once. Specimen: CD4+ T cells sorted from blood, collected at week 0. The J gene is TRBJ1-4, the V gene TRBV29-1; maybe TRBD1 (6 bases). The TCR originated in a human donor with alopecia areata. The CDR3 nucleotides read TGCATCTATAAAGGGGGGATAAGACAGACTGAAAAACTGTTTTTT. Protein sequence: CIYKGGIRQTEKLFF.